The entry below describes one T cell receptor beta chain. In its sample, this clonotype was seen many times. Its antigen is currently not known. Base qualities are not recorded, but no much larger clone differs from it by a single base. The sample belongs to a study of early T cells in non-severe SARS-CoV-2 infection (dated by TCRdb to 2020 to 2022). For the study in its entirety: Bulk RNA from unsorted whole blood was used for TCR sequencing, so alpha and beta chains could not be paired.

Library preparation used 5' RACE. Instrument used: NextSeq 500. To correct for sequencing error and PCR bias, the TCR library protocol tagged individual cDNA molecules with unique molecular identifiers. Both TCR alpha and beta chains were sequenced, and tight co-correlation was observed between alpha and beta sequence abundances in each sample. Regarding the original processing steps: Decombinator V4 was used to annotate the V gene, J gene and CDR3 of the TCR sequences. Expanded TCRs were defined as changing significantly between any two time points under a Poisson model with p below 0.0001. TCR abundances were normalised to the total number of TCRs sequenced per sample and expressed as counts per million. TRAV1-2 paired with TRAJ12, TRAJ20 or TRAJ33 defined MAIT TCRs, while TRAV10 paired with TRAJ18 defined iNKT TCRs. VDJdb, accessed on 1 November 2021, was searched for TCRs annotated for CMV, EBV and SARS-CoV-2, and TCRs annotated for more than one antigen were excluded. TCRdb applied fastp at Q25 and MiXCR to the public reads, then kept only in-frame beta chains. Here each entry gathers all rows of one CDR3 protein and keeps the most common genes and DNA. The V and J calls follow TCRdb's processing rather than the paper's. The sample profile shows over 30,000 distinct CDR3 sequences; about 6.5% of them were found once. The ten largest clones add up to roughly 7.5% of the sample.

The germline V gene (reference sequence) yields MNHNY for CDR1 and SVGAGI for CDR2. From the cysteine up to the phenylalanine, the CDR3 has a length of 14 residues. Of the read, only the CDR3 DNA is kept; its 42 bases are in frame from base 1. V loses 4 bases at its end and J loses 6 bases; junction bases beyond the gene matches: 5. Overall study results and their limits: Matching against VDJdb was skewed toward anti-spike CD8 responses, likely underestimated virus-specific expansions, and missed private and CD4 specificities.

This was a case-control study nested in a cohort of healthcare workers in London, UK, who had nasopharyngeal swab PCR tests and blood samples taken every week. Between 23 and 31 March 2020, the week of the UK lockdown, healthcare workers were enrolled and then followed up weekly for as long as 16 weeks. This receptor was identified in an adult who was a healthcare worker with PCR-confirmed SARS-CoV-2 infection or an uninfected control (not recorded which). Input material: whole blood. The receptor chain draws on TRBV6-6 and TRBJ2-2, and 7 junction bases match TRBD1. In nucleotide form, the sequence is TGTGCCAGCAGTTCTACAGGGGACGCCGGGGAGCTGTTTTTT. Its product reads: CASSSTGDAGELFF.